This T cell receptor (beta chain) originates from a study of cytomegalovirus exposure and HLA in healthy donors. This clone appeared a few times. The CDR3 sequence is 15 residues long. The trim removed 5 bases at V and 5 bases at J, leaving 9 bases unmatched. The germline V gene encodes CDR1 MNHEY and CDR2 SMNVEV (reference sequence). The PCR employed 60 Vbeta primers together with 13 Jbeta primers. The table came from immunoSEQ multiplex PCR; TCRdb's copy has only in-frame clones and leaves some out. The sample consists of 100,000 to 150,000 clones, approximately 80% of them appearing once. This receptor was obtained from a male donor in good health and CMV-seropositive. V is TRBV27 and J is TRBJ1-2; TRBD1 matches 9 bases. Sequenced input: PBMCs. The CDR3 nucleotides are TGTGCCAGCAGTCCCGGGACAGGGTATAGTTATGGCTACACCTTC. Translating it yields CASSPGTGYSYGYTF.